This T cell receptor beta chain was found in a study of T-cell reconstitution after alpha-beta-depleted transplantation in children. Unique molecular identifiers were incorporated during preparation of the TCRbeta library. TCRdb called the PCR reads again in MiXCR, with one record for every CDR3 protein. This table holds around 600,000 distinct CDR3 sequences, roughly 23% found once. The study's findings and limits: Surviving recipient T cells and thymic progenitors underlay high day-60 TCRbeta diversity in some patients.

This clonotype was observed many times. Its matching antigen is unknown. Here the sequenced sample was PBMCs, mostly from graft donor cells, taken 360 days after TCRalphabeta/CD19-depleted stem cell transplant. The source of this sequence is a boy less than two years old who had a stem cell transplant for acute myeloid leukemia, so the T cells may come from the graft donor.

The CDR3 bases are TGCAGCGTTGAAGCGAGCTCCTACGAGCAGTACTTC. Its translation is CSVEASSYEQYF. This rearrangement joins TRBV29-1 to TRBJ2-7; no clear D. This CDR3 has 12 residues. The germline CDR1 and CDR2 sequences are SQVTM and ANQGSEA. The V gene lost 1 base and the J gene lost 0 bases, with 4 bases spanning the gap.